The 7 T cell receptor beta chains given below trace back to one sample, sequenced in a study of T-cell memory formation after mild COVID-19. MiXCR, applied by TCRdb to the 5' RACE reads, yields one record per CDR3 protein. The sample consists of around 260,000 distinct CDR3 sequences, roughly 16% of them appearing once. Specimen: PBMCs or a T cell subset sorted from them (not recorded which). The receptors come from a man aged 18 to 29 who had mild COVID-19 (a few samples of this study predate the infection). Cell type and time point are not known.

This clonotype turned up a few times. J is TRBJ2-3 and V is TRBV7-8, with D perhaps matching TRBD1 (5 bases). The CDR3 runs 18 residues. The V gene's germline CDR1 is SGHVS and CDR2 FQNEAQ. V was cut by 7 bases and J by 1 base, with 24 bases left in between. The CDR3 is CASTIRVPSKGGTDTQYF. The CDR3 DNA reads as TGTGCCAGCACCATCCGAGTTCCTTCAAAAGGGGGCACAGATACGCAGTATTTT.

The sample holds many counts of this clonotype. The genes are TRBV5-1 and TRBJ1-4, with 8 bases fitting TRBD1. Germline V gives CDR1 SGHRS, CDR2 YFSETQ. CDR3 length: 15 amino acids. With V trimmed by 5 bases and J by 1 base, 4 bases remained unmatched. CDR3 in DNA: TGCGCCAGCAGTGACGACAGGGGAACTAATGAAAAACTGTTTTTT. It specifies CASSDDRGTNEKLFF.

J is TRBJ2-1 and V is TRBV7-2; 8 bases are shared with TRBD2. Germline CDR1 reads SGHTA; CDR2 reads FQGNSA. J gave up 6 bases and V 1 base, and 5 bases lay outside the gene matches. This CDR3 contains 15 residues. The CDR3 DNA is TGTGCCAGCAGCTTAGACGGGGGGGCCCCCAATGAGCAGTTCTTC. Its translation: CASSLDGGAPNEQFF.

This clonotype was detected many times. The chain uses TRBV7-8 and TRBJ2-3, with 7 bases aligning to TRBD2. Germline values: CDR1 SGHVS, CDR2 FQNEAQ. This CDR3 has 16 amino acids. The V gene end was trimmed by 1 base and the J gene end by 0 bases; junction bases not matched to a gene: 4. CDR3 protein: CASSLVGRGSTDTQYF. DNA of the CDR3: TGTGCCAGCAGCTTAGTTGGGCGGGGGAGCACAGATACGCAGTATTTT.

This chain joins TRBV6-5 and TRBJ2-2; TRBD1 is a possible D gene (6 bases). Germline V gene sequence: CDR1 MNHEY, CDR2 SVGAGI. This CDR3 is built from 12 residues. V was trimmed by 7 bases and J by 6 bases, leaving 9 bases between them. In nucleotides, the CDR3 is TGTGCCAGCACCCAGGGGCCCGGGGAGCTGTTTTTT. It specifies CASTQGPGELFF.

This chain uses TRBV5-1 with TRBJ1-2, with D possibly being TRBD1 (6 bases). The CDR3 runs 16 residues. V lost 0 bases and J 5 bases, leaving 17 bases between the germline ends. Germline V lookup: CDR1 SGHRS, CDR2 YFSETQ. CDR3 sequence: CASSLVRSAGVYGYTF. The CDR3 DNA reads as TGCGCCAGCAGCTTGGTACGATCAGCAGGGGTTTATGGCTACACCTTC.

This clonotype was detected only a few times. This rearrangement joins TRBV15 to TRBJ2-1, with a possible D match to TRBD1 (6 bases). The V gene lost 0 bases and the J gene lost 6 bases, with 9 bases spanning the gap. CDR1 and CDR2 (germline): LNHNV, YYDKDF (reference sequence). CDR3 length equals 14 residues. CDR3 in DNA: TGTGCCACCAGCAGAGACAGGGGTATCAATGAGCAGTTCTTC. This gives the protein CATSRDRGINEQFF.